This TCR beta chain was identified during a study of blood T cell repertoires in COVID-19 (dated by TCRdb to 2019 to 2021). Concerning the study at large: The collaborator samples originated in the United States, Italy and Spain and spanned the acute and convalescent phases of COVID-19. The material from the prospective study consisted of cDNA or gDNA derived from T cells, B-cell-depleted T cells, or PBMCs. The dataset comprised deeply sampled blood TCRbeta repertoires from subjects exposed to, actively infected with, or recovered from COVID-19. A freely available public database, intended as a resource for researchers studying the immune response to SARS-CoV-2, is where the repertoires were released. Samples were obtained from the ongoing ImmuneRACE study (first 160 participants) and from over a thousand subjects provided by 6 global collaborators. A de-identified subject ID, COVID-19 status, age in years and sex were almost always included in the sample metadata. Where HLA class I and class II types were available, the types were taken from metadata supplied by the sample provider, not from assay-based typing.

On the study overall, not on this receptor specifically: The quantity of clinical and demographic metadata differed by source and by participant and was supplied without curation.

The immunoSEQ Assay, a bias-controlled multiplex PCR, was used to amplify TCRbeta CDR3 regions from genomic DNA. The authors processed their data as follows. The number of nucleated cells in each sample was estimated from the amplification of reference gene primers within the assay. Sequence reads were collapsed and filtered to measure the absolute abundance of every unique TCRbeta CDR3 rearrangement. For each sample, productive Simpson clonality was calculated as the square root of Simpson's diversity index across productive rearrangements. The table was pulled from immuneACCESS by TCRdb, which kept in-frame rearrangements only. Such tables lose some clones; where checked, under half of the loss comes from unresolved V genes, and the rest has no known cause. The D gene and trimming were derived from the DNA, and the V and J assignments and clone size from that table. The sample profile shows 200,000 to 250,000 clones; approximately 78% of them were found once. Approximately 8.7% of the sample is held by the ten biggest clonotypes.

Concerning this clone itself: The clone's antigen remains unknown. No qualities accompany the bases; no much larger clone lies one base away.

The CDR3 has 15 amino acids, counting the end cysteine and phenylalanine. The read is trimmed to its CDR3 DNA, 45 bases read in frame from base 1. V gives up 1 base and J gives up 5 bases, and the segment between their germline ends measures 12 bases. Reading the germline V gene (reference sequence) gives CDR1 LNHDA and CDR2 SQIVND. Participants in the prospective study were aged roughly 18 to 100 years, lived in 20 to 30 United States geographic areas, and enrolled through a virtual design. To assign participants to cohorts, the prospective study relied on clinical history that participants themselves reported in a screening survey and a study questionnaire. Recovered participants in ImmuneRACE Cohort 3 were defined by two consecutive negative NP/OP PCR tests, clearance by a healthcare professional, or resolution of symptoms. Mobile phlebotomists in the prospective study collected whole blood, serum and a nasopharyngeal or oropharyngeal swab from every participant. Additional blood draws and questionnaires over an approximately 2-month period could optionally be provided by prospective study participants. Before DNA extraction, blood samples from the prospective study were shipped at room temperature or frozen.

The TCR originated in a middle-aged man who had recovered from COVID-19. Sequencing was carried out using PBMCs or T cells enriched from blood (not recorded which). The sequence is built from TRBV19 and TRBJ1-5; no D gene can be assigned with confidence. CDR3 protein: CASSIVSGGDQPQHF. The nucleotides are TGTGCCAGTAGTATAGTATCAGGAGGCGATCAGCCCCAGCATTTT.